This T cell receptor beta chain derives from a study of blood T cells in healthy people across ages. Together with a sample-barcoded 5' primer, a J-beta primer mix was included in a second PCR lasting roughly 6 to 12 cycles. One entry per CDR3 protein results from TCRdb running MiXCR on the 5' RACE reads. Seen here are approximately 810,000 distinct CDR3 sequences, around 26% observed once, and the top ten hold around 16%. V was clipped by 3 bases and J by 1 base, with 10 bases between them. The CDR3 extends over 14 amino acids. CDR1 and CDR2 (germline): SGHKS, YYEKEE (reference sequence). This clonotype came up many times.

This receptor was obtained from a woman older than 75 in good health. Sequencing input: blood. The gene calls are TRBV5-5 and TRBJ2-5; D might be TRBD2 (6 bases). For the CDR3, the DNA is TGTGCCAGCAGCTGGTGGGGGGTCCAAGAGACCCAGTACTTC. Translating it yields CASSWWGVQETQYF. The variable domain in full, completed from reference TRBV5-5 and TRBJ2-5, reads DAGVTQSPTHLIKTRGQQVTLRCSPISGHKSVSWYQQVLGQGPQFIFQYYEKEERGRGNFPDRFSARQFPNYSSELNVNALLLGDSALYLCASSWWGVQETQYFGPGTRLLVL.